The 19 T cell receptor beta chains given below trace back to one sample, sequenced in a study of beta chain features in type 1 diabetes. General study findings and limits: Shortening of TCRB CDR3s, moderate but significant, appeared in all four CD4+ subsets of Type 1 diabetes patients.

Expressed TCRB transcripts were sequenced, since all the RNA that had been isolated was reverse transcribed. Clones were read by immunoSEQ multiplex PCR, and TCRdb kept only the in-frame ones, dropping some. The profile shows 150,000 to 200,000 clones, roughly 63% of them singletons. No antigen has been assigned to these receptors. Input material: naive CD4+ T cells from blood. The receptors were gathered from a man between 25 and 39 years old with type 1 diabetes.

The chain has TRBV5-1 and TRBJ1-1, with TRBD1 as a possible D gene (5 bases). Trimming cost V 4 bases and J 5 bases, with 15 bases left between them. The CDR3 has 14 amino acids. Germline V gene data show CDR1 as SGHRS and CDR2 as YFSETQ. The CDR3 region is CASSPNGGTTEAFF. CDR3 nucleotides: TGCGCCAGCAGCCCCAATGGAGGGACGACTGAAGCTTTCTTT.

There are a few counts of this clone. This chain connects TRBV5-6 to TRBJ2-1; no definite D call. CDR1 SGHDT and CDR2 YYEEEE come from the germline V gene. V was clipped by 4 bases and J by 8 bases, with 13 bases between them. The CDR3 has 13 amino acids. The CDR3 DNA follows: TGTGCCAGCAGCGGCGGAAGCCGGTATGAGCAGTTCTTC. Its translation: CASSGGSRYEQFF.

The chain combines TRBV7-2 with TRBJ2-5, with 10 bases identical to TRBD1. V was clipped by 5 bases and J by 4 bases; unmatched bases: 7. The CDR3 covers 15 residues. Germline assignment: CDR1 SGHTA and CDR2 FQGNSA. CDR3 protein: CASSTQTGGGETQYF. The CDR3 DNA reads as TGTGCCAGCAGCACCCAGACAGGGGGCGGAGAGACCCAGTACTTC.

V and J are TRBV7-9 and TRBJ2-5; 9 bases map to TRBD1. The CDR3 contains 13 residues. With 5 bases clipped from V and 8 bases from J, the junction kept 6 bases outside the gene matches. Looked up from germline, CDR1 is SEHNR and CDR2 is FQNEAQ (reference sequence). The CDR3 here is CASSTGQGVTQYF. DNA of the CDR3: TGTGCCAGCAGCACGGGACAGGGTGTAACCCAGTACTTC.

Only a few counts were recorded for this clone. The chain combines TRBV15 with TRBJ2-5; the match to TRBD1 covers 11 bases. Germline V gene data show CDR1 as LNHNV and CDR2 as YYDKDF (reference sequence). The CDR3 consists of 15 residues. V was clipped by 1 base and J by 2 bases; unmatched bases: 0. This chain's CDR3 is CATSRGDRGQETQYF. The DNA of the CDR3 is TGTGCCACCAGCAGAGGGGACAGGGGGCAAGAGACCCAGTACTTC.

The chain uses TRBV4-3 and TRBJ2-7; perhaps D is TRBD1 or TRBD2 (6 bases each). With 0 bases removed from V and 0 bases from J, the gap between germline ends came to 15 bases. The germline CDR1 and CDR2 sequences are LGHNA and YSLEER. This CDR3 has 17 amino acids. CDR3 DNA sequence: TGCGCCAGCAGCCAAGATGTAAGGGGGGACCTCTCCTACGAGCAGTACTTC. It encodes CASSQDVRGDLSYEQYF.

This chain joins TRBV29-1 and TRBJ1-4; D may be TRBD1 (5 bases). V lost 2 bases to trimming and J lost 8 bases, with 18 bases between them. This CDR3 spans 15 amino acids. Looked up from germline, CDR1 is SQVTM and CDR2 is ANQGSEA. Here the CDR3 reads CSVEPRGGVLEKLFF. CDR3 sequence (DNA): TGCAGCGTTGAACCCCGGGGAGGGGTCCTCGAAAAACTGTTTTTT.

V and J are TRBV9 and TRBJ2-1, with D perhaps matching TRBD1 or TRBD2 (5 bases each). Trimming took 0 bases from V and 10 from J, leaving 14 bases between them. Germline CDR1 SGDLS, CDR2 YYNGEE. There are 14 residues in the CDR3. The CDR3 region has the DNA TGTGCCAGCAGCGTAGGTCAGGGAGTCCCCGAGCAGTTCTTC. As protein: CASSVGQGVPEQFF.

V usage is TRBV7-2 and J usage is TRBJ1-2; 8 bases agree with TRBD1. J gave up 4 bases and V 5 bases, and 9 bases lay outside the gene matches. The CDR3 has 15 residues. Germline CDR1 and CDR2: SGHTA and FQGNSA. The CDR3: CASSEDRGAGYGYTF. CDR3 sequence (DNA): TGTGCCAGCAGCGAAGACAGGGGAGCTGGCTATGGCTACACCTTC.

This clone was seen a few times. The chain carries TRBV28 and TRBJ2-5, with TRBD1 matching 7 bases. After removal of 5 bases from V and 7 bases from J, the junction contained 10 bases not matched to a gene. The CDR3 contains 14 residues. Germline values: CDR1 MDHEN, CDR2 SYDVKM. The CDR3 DNA follows: TGTGCCAGCAGTAGTACAGGGGAAGATGGGACCCAGTACTTC. This sequence encodes CASSSTGEDGTQYF.

This clone was seen more than once but under ten times. The DNA of the CDR3 is TGCAGCGTTGAATCTGGGGTATGGACCCAGTACTTC. Amino acids: CSVESGVWTQYF. The gene calls are TRBV29-1 and TRBJ2-5; D unresolved. The CDR3 totals 12 residues. Looked up from germline, CDR1 is SQVTM and CDR2 is ANQGSEA. V was clipped by 2 bases and J by 7 bases, with 11 bases between them.

This clone has a handful of counts. The rearrangement uses TRBV25-1 and TRBJ1-6; D is undetermined. This CDR3 is built from 13 residues. Trimming shortened V by 4 bases and J by 3 bases, and 4 bases separated the two germline ends. Germline lookup yields CDR1 MGHDK and CDR2 SYGVNS. The CDR3, as DNA: TGTGCCAGCAGTGCGATCTATAATTCACCCCTCCACTTT. This gives the protein CASSAIYNSPLHF. The full variable domain, with the rest looked up from reference TRBV25-1 and TRBJ1-6, is EADIYQTPRYLVIGTGKKITLECSQTMGHDKMYWYQQDPGMELHLIHYSYGVNSTEKGDLSSESTVSRIRTEHFPLTLESARPSHTSQYLCASSAIYNSPLHFGNGTRLTVT.

The chain combines TRBV15 with TRBJ2-6; D is possibly TRBD2 (5 bases). V lost 5 bases and J 3 bases, leaving 17 bases between the germline ends. Germline CDR1 reads LNHNV; CDR2 reads YYDKDF (reference sequence). The CDR3 extends over 17 amino acids. The CDR3 loop is CATSGEHYAVGANVLTF. The CDR3 nucleotides read TGTGCCACCAGCGGGGAGCACTACGCGGTTGGGGCCAACGTCCTGACTTTC.

This clone was picked up one time. The genes are TRBV14 and TRBJ2-5; a possible D gene is TRBD1 (5 bases). The germline CDR1 and CDR2 sequences are SGHDN and FVKESK. The CDR3 has 14 residues. V lost 2 bases and J 3 bases, leaving 10 bases between the germline ends. CDR3 protein: CASSQSYRKETQYF. CDR3 sequence (DNA): TGTGCCAGCAGCCAATCTTACAGGAAAGAGACCCAGTACTTC.

This clone showed up just once. V gene TRBV7-2 combines with J gene TRBJ2-3; 9 nucleotides match TRBD2. Germline CDR1 reads SGHTA; CDR2 reads FQGNSA. The V gene end was trimmed by 2 bases and the J gene end by 1 base; junction bases not matched to a gene: 4. CDR3 size: 16 residues. The DNA for the CDR3 is TGTGCCAGCAGCTTATTGCGCGGGGGGGGCACAGATACGCAGTATTTT. It codes for CASSLLRGGGTDTQYF.

This clone was recorded once. The chain has TRBV5-1 and TRBJ2-1; 10 bases match TRBD2. The CDR3 loop spans 16 amino acids. V was pared by 1 base and J by 9 bases, with 10 bases of the junction left unmatched. The germline V gene encodes CDR1 SGHRS and CDR2 YFSETQ. CDR3 region: CASSLTSGVQSGEQFF. Here the CDR3 DNA reads TGCGCCAGCAGCTTGACTAGCGGGGTACAGTCGGGTGAGCAGTTCTTC.

This clone occurred a few times. The same CDR3 can be traced to other DNA sequences in this sample. The CDR3 bases are TGCAGCGTTGGAGACACTGAAGCTTTCTTT. Translating gives CSVGDTEAFF. The chain uses TRBV29-1 and TRBJ1-1, with D unresolved. V was trimmed by 4 bases and J by 3 bases, leaving 3 bases between them. CDR3 length: 10 amino acids. Per germline, CDR1 SQVTM and CDR2 ANQGSEA.

The rearrangement joins TRBV7-9 to TRBJ2-5; possible D gene TRBD2, 5 bases. The CDR3 consists of 13 residues. Per the germline V gene, CDR1 is SEHNR and CDR2 is FQNEAQ (reference sequence). Trimming stripped 4 bases from V and 4 bases from J, with 10 bases between. This chain's CDR3 is CASSSPGRETQYF. DNA of the CDR3: TGTGCCAGCAGCTCGCCGGGGAGAGAGACCCAGTACTTC.

This sequence joins TRBV29-1 and TRBJ1-2; D gene uncertain. V lost 7 bases, J lost 2 bases, and 14 bases lay in between. The germline gives CDR1 SQVTM, CDR2 ANQGSEA. The CDR3 extends over 13 amino acids. The CDR3 nucleotides read TGCAGCGCCAACCCGGCGGGAAACTATGGCTACACCTTC. It yields the protein CSANPAGNYGYTF.